What follows are 5 T cell receptor beta chains derived from one specimen sequenced in a study of neurological immune-mediated disorders. Each CDR3 protein is one row after TCRdb ran MiXCR on the 5' RACE reads. This sample has tens of thousands of distinct CDR3 sequences, with about an eighth found just once. The sample was PBMCs. These receptors came from a man aged 60 to 75 in good health.

This clonotype was recorded many times. J is TRBJ2-7 and V is TRBV7-6, with 15 bases aligning to TRBD2. This CDR3 has 18 residues. The trim removed 5 bases at V and 4 bases at J, leaving 12 bases unmatched. CDR1 is SGHVS, CDR2 FNYEAQ, per germline. CDR3 region: CASSLDGGGTSGRYEQYF. DNA of the CDR3: TGTGCCAGCAGCCTCGATGGCGGGGGGACTAGCGGGAGGTACGAGCAGTACTTC.

This clonotype was seen at least ten times. The chain recombines TRBV20-1 with TRBJ1-4, with 8 bases aligning to TRBD1. Germline loops: CDR1 DFQATT, CDR2 SNEGSKA (reference sequence). The CDR3 runs to 15 residues. V was clipped by 6 bases and J by 4 bases; unmatched bases: 10. CDR3 sequence (DNA): TGCAGTGCCGCCCAGACAGGGGCCGGTAATGAAAAACTGTTTTTT. It is translated as CSAAQTGAGNEKLFF.

At least ten counts were recorded for this clonotype. The chain recombines TRBV20-1 with TRBJ2-7, with D possibly matching TRBD1 (6 bases). CDR1 DFQATT and CDR2 SNEGSKA come from the germline V gene (reference sequence). The CDR3 has 15 residues. Trimming pared 6 bases from V and 3 bases from J, leaving 21 bases between. CDR3 loop: CSAADPQGHGYEQYF. CDR3 in DNA: TGCAGTGCGGCCGACCCACAGGGACACGGCTACGAGCAGTACTTC.

This clonotype was detected ten times or more. This sequence joins TRBV5-1 and TRBJ2-5; D may be TRBD2 (6 bases). Germline assignment: CDR1 SGHRS and CDR2 YFSETQ. The CDR3 is 14 amino acids. V was trimmed by 2 bases and J by 5 bases, leaving 13 bases between them. The CDR3 protein is CASSFGPSGETQYF. The DNA for the CDR3 is TGCGCCAGCAGCTTTGGGCCCAGCGGGGAGACCCAGTACTTC.

As regards this clonotype: An end of the junction does not agree with germline; a read error may underlie this. The chain recombines TRBV5-1 with TRBJ1-4; TRBD1 might be the D (6 bases). Germline CDR1 and CDR2: SGHRS and YFSETQ. The CDR3 consists of 20 residues. In nucleotides, the CDR3 is TGCGCCAGCAGGGCCACCCACTCCGGACTAATTCGGGGGGCGGATGAAAAACTGGTTTTT. Protein sequence: CASRATHSGLIRGADEKLVF.